The entry below gives a single TCR beta chain sequence along with its context. What it binds is unknown. Germline CDR1 MRHNA, CDR2 SNTAGT. The CDR3 sequence is 16 residues long. V lost 0 bases to trimming and J lost 2 bases; unmatched junction nucleotides: 2. PCR was performed using 60 Vbeta and 13 Jbeta primers. The repertoire was sequenced with immunoSEQ multiplex PCR; TCRdb's copy has only in-frame clones and lacks some. The sample shows about 150,000 clones, around 86% of them seen only once. The source of the sample is a study of cytomegalovirus exposure and HLA in healthy donors. Across the study: Genotyping of some 390 donors showed that roughly 83% belonged to the Caucasian-associated ancestry cluster. Study-wide findings and caveats: Immune exposure information available was restricted to CMV serostatus. Compared with the roughly 700-donor mean, an Asian-associated ancestry cluster reportedly had fewer N-insertions, according to a later analysis.

The chain carries TRBV6-4 and TRBJ2-3; 10 bases fit TRBD2. The receptor comes from a woman in her twenties or thirties in good health and CMV-seronegative. The sample was PBMCs. CDR3 bases: TGTGCCAGCAGTGACTCGACTAGCGGGCACACAGATACGCAGTATTTT. Residues: CASSDSTSGHTDTQYF.